Detailed here is one T cell receptor beta chain. A marrow graft followed busulfan-fludarabine conditioning, with cyclophosphamide on days +3 and +4. V was trimmed by 5 bases and J by 1 base, leaving 14 bases between them. There are 15 residues in the CDR3. Germline V gene lookup returns CDR1 MNHEY and CDR2 SMNVEV (reference sequence). The sample originates from a study of T cells after posttransplantation cyclophosphamide. Profiling relied on immunoSEQ multiplex PCR, and the TCRdb table lists in-frame clones only, not all of them. This sample comprises 14,000 or so clones, none seen once only. The chain is built from TRBV27 and TRBJ1-2; D gene uncertain. The sequence was obtained from a female patient aged 40 to 50 who received an allogeneic stem cell transplant from a related donor, was CMV-positive, and had no GVHD. Some T cells may be graft donor cells. This material consisted of PBMCs, taken around 1,100 days after allogeneic stem cell transplant with posttransplant cyclophosphamide. The CDR3 is CASSPEFRVNYGYTF. For the CDR3, the DNA is TGTGCCAGCAGTCCCGAATTTCGCGTTAACTATGGCTACACCTTC.